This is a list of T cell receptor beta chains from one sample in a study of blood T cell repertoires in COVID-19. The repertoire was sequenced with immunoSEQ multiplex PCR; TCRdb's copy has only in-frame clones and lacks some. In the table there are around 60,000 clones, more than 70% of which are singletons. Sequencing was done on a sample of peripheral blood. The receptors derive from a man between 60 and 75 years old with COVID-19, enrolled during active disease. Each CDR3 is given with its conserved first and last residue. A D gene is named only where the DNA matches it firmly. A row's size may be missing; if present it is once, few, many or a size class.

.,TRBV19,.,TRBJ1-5,CASSKGQPSNQPQHF,TGTGCCAGTAGTAAAGGACAACCTAGCAATCAGCCCCAGCATTTT
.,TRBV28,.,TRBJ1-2,CASSLVSGDYGYTF,TGTGCCAGCAGTTTAGTTTCAGGGGACTATGGCTACACCTTC
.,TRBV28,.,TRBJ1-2,CASSYQEYGYTF,TGTGCCAGCAGTTACCAGGAATATGGCTACACCTTC
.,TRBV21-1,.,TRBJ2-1,CASSTPGHFLYNEQFF,TGTGCCAGCAGCACCCCGGGACACTTTCTATACAATGAGCAGTTCTTC
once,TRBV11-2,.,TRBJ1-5,CASSLRGFRNQPQHF,TGTGCCAGCAGCCTCAGGGGATTCCGCAATCAGCCCCAGCATTTT
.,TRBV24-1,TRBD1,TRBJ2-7,CATSDSHGQGNPYEQYF,TGTGCCACCAGTGACAGCCACGGACAGGGGAACCCATACGAGCAGTACTTC
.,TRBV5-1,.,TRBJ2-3,CASSLAINSGTDTQYF,TGCGCCAGCAGCTTGGCCATAAATAGCGGCACAGATACGCAGTATTTT
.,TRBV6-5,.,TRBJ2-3,CASSQPGTDTQYF,TGTGCCAGCAGTCAACCAGGGACAGATACGCAGTATTTT
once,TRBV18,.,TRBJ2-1,CASSPIADAYNEQFF,TGTGCCAGCTCCCCAATAGCGGACGCATACAATGAGCAGTTCTTC
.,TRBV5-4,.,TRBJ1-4,CASSLGASNEKLFF,TGTGCCAGCAGCTTGGGTGCCAGTAATGAAAAACTGTTTTTT
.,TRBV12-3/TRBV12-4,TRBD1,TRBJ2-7,CASSDRAYEQYF,TGTGCCAGCAGTGACAGGGCATACGAGCAGTACTTC
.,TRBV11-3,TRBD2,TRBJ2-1,CASSLPTSGNSYNEQFF,TGTGCCAGCAGCTTACCGACTAGCGGGAACTCCTACAATGAGCAGTTCTTC
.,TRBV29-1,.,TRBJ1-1,CSVTERMNTEAFF,TGCAGCGTCACAGAAAGAATGAACACTGAAGCTTTCTTT
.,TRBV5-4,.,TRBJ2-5,CASSLVGQGQETQYF,TGTGCCAGCAGCTTGGTAGGGCAGGGACAAGAGACCCAGTACTTC
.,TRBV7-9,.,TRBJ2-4,CASSLVVAAGKNIQYF,TGTGCCAGCAGCTTGGTCGTAGCGGCTGGTAAAAACATTCAGTACTTC
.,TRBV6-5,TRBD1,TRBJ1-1,CASYRTGITEAFF,TGTGCCAGCTATCGGACAGGCATCACTGAAGCTTTCTTT
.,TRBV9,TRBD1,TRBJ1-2,CASHQGDYGYTF,TGTGCCAGCCACCAGGGGGATTATGGCTACACCTTC
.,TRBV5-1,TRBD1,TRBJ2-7,CASSLAGTVSYEQYF,TGCGCCAGCAGCTTGGCGGGGACAGTCTCCTACGAGCAGTACTTC
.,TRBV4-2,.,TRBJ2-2,CASSQARAGELFF,TGTGCCAGCAGCCAAGCCCGAGCCGGGGAGCTGTTTTTT
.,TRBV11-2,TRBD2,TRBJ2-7,CASSFGTRPYEQYF,TGTGCCAGCAGCTTTGGGACTAGGCCCTACGAGCAGTACTTC
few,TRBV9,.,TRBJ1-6,CASSVVDTNSPLHF,TGTGCCAGCAGCGTAGTGGACACTAATTCACCCCTCCACTTT
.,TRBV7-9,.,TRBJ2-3,CASSLERGSTDTQYF,TGTGCCAGCAGCTTGGAGAGGGGGAGCACAGATACGCAGTATTTT
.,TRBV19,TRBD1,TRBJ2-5,CASSTGQLTQYF,TGTGCCAGTAGTACGGGACAGTTAACCCAGTACTTC
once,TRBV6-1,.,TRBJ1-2,CASSEAGQYPNYGYTF,TGTGCCAGCAGTGAAGCGGGGCAGTACCCTAACTATGGCTACACCTTC
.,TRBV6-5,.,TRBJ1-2,CASSLGLARGYTF,TGTGCCAGCAGTCTCGGACTTGCTCGCGGCTACACCTTC
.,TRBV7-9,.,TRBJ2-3,CASSLKRRTAGSTDTQYF,TGTGCCAGCAGCTTAAAGAGAAGGACAGCTGGGTCCACAGATACGCAGTATTTT
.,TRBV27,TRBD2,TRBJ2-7,CASSLLDHSGRGDEQYF,TGTGCCAGCAGTTTATTGGATCATAGCGGGAGAGGTGACGAGCAGTACTTC
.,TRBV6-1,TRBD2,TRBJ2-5,CASSEVASGEETQYF,TGTGCCAGCAGTGAAGTAGCTAGCGGAGAAGAGACCCAGTACTTC
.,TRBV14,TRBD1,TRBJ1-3,CASTPRTGSGNTIYF,TGTGCCAGCACCCCCCGGACAGGCTCTGGAAACACCATATATTTT
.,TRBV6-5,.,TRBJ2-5,CATTGNSETQYF,TGTGCCACCACAGGGAACTCTGAGACCCAGTACTTC
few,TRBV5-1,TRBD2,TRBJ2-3,CASSLGTSGHTDTQYF,TGCGCCAGCAGCTTGGGGACTAGCGGTCACACAGATACGCAGTATTTT
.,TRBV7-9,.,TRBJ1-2,CASSFSGGRGYTF,TGTGCCAGCAGCTTCTCCGGGGGTAGAGGCTACACCTTC
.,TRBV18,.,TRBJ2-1,CASSPRGKGNEQFF,TGTGCCAGCTCACCCCGAGGCAAGGGGAATGAGCAGTTCTTC
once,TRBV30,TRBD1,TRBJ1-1,CACLQGAGTEAFF,TGTGCCTGTCTACAGGGGGCAGGGACTGAAGCTTTCTTT
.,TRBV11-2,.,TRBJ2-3,CASQRAAGTSTDTQYF,TGTGCCAGCCAAAGGGCGGCGGGGACTAGCACAGATACGCAGTATTTT
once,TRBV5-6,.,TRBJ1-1,CASSPGGGDTEAFF,TGTGCCAGCAGCCCCGGGGGAGGGGACACTGAAGCTTTCTTT
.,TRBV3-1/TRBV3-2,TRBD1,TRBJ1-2,CASSGQGAYGYTF,TGTGCCAGCAGCGGACAGGGGGCATATGGCTACACCTTC